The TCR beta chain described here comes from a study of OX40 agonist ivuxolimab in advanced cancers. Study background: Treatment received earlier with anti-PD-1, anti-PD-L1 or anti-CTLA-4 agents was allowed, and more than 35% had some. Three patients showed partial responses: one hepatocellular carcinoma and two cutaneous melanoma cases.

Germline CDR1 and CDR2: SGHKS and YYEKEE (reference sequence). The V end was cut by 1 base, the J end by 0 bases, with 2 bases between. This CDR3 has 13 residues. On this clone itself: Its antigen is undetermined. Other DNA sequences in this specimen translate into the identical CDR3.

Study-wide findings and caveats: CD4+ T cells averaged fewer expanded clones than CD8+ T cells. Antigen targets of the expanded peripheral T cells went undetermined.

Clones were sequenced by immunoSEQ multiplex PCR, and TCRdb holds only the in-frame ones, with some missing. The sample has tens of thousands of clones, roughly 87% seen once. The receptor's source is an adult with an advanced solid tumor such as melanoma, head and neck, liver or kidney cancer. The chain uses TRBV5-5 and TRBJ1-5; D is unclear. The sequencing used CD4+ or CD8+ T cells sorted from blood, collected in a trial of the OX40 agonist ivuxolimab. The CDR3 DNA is TGTGCCAGCAGCTTGAATAGCAATCAGCCCCAGCATTTT. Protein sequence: CASSLNSNQPQHF.